The T cell receptor beta chain under discussion was sequenced for a study of blood T cell repertoires in COVID-19. Study-wide background: The samples span acute and convalescent COVID-19 from the United States, Italy and Spain. The analysed material was cDNA or gDNA that came from T cells, B-cell-depleted T cells, or PBMCs.

The CDR3 is 15 residues long. Trimming cost V 1 base and J 6 bases; bases outside gene matches: 5. Germline V gives CDR1 MNHEY, CDR2 SVGAGI. How the authors handled the data: Amplifying reference gene primers gave estimates of nucleated cell counts. The repertoire was sequenced with immunoSEQ multiplex PCR; TCRdb's copy has only in-frame clones and lacks some. V, J and clone size were drawn from that table, and D and trimming were deduced from the DNA. The sample yields over 300,000 clones, 90% seen once. The sequenced sample was peripheral blood. The chain employs TRBV6-5 and TRBJ1-2; TRBD1 agrees at 10 bases. The source is a man in his late teens or twenties with active or convalescent COVID-19. The DNA of the CDR3 is TGTGCCAGCAGTTACTATCCCGGGACAGGGGATGGCTACACCTTC. This sequence encodes CASSYYPGTGDGYTF.